This TCR beta chain was captured in a study of T cell responses to AZD1222 COVID-19 vaccine. The table came from immunoSEQ multiplex PCR; TCRdb's copy has only in-frame clones and leaves some out. The table records roughly 65,000 clones, 80% of them present only once. Points from the study as a whole: Spike as a whole was targeted by vaccine-associated CD4 TCRs, dominant at 160-218 and 743-854. Unmutated variant regions are reportedly the target of nearly half of TCRs that are spike-specific.

With regard to this clone: The antigen is not known.

Per the germline V gene, CDR1 is MNHEY and CDR2 is SVGAGI. V was clipped by 6 bases and J by 0 bases; unmatched bases: 7. This CDR3 region has 15 residues. This material consisted of peripheral blood, taken on day 0 of AZD1222 vaccination. The chain is built from TRBV6-5 and TRBJ1-1; 7 bases agree with TRBD1. This receptor was obtained from an adult in good health. The DNA of the CDR3 is TGTGCCAGCAGACAGTCGACAGGGCTGAACACTGAAGCTTTCTTT. Amino acid sequence: CASRQSTGLNTEAFF.